The clone carrying this T cell receptor beta chain was observed once. Its matching antigen is unknown. The data originate from a study of shared clonotypes between healthy human individuals. Regarding the study as a whole: Estimated richness values were generally larger in naive subsets than in memory subsets.

DNA at 150 to 200 ng, tens of thousands of T cell genomes, went into sorted-subset replicate PCRs. The repertoire was sequenced with immunoSEQ multiplex PCR; TCRdb's copy has only in-frame clones and lacks some. The sample records around 600,000 clones, approximately 95% being singletons. CD45RO-negative CD8 cells positively selected for CCR7 made up the naive population, which excluded terminally differentiated effector memory CD45RA+ cells. The receptor's source is a woman under 40 in good health. Sequencing was done on a sample of naive CD8+ T cells sorted from blood.

The CDR3 loop reads CAWSAGRGADTQYF. DNA of the CDR3: TGTGCCTGGAGTGCGGGAAGGGGGGCAGATACGCAGTATTTT. The V call is TRBV30, the J call TRBJ2-3; D is possibly TRBD1 or TRBD2 (6 bases each). Germline V lookup: CDR1 GTSNPN, CDR2 SVGIG (reference sequence). The CDR3 sequence is 14 residues long. V was pared by 1 base and J by 4 bases, with 12 bases between.